This TCR beta chain derives from a study of T cell responses to AZD1222 COVID-19 vaccine. At the level of the study: Doses given second, at about 4 or about 12 weeks, were pooled. Study-wide results and limits: The donor group comprised mostly white British people and more females; the analysis possibly underestimated clonal diversity. Sampled repertoires all dated from after the peak T cell response.

Trimming left V 4 bases short and J 3 bases short, with 9 bases between. Germline V gene sequence: CDR1 LGHDT, CDR2 YNNKEL (reference sequence). CDR3 length: 13 residues. Data came from immunoSEQ multiplex PCR; TCRdb stores just in-frame clones and leaves some out. The table includes about 170,000 clones, about 90% detected once. This clone was counted a few times. Its antigen is not known. The TCR comes from an adult in good health. The chain carries TRBV3-1 (or the pseudogene TRBV3-2) and TRBJ1-2, with D possibly TRBD1 on 5 matching bases. This material consisted of peripheral blood, taken on day 0 of AZD1222 vaccination. DNA for the CDR3: TGTGCCAGCAGCCTCGGGGCTGACTATGGCTACACCTTC. It encodes CASSLGADYGYTF.